Included here is one TCR beta chain sequence, with context. Data came from immunoSEQ multiplex PCR; TCRdb stores just in-frame clones and leaves some out. The data contain about 310,000 clones, around 87% of them singletons. This sample was taken from a study of blood T cell repertoires in COVID-19. CDR3 size: 16 residues. Germline CDR1 and CDR2: SGHAT and FQNNGV. The trim removed 0 bases at V and 4 bases at J, leaving 7 bases unmatched. Material for sequencing was peripheral blood. This receptor was taken from a middle-aged woman with COVID-19, enrolled during active disease. The genes are TRBV11-2 and TRBJ1-1; 8 bases fit TRBD1. CDR3 nucleotides: TGTGCCAGCAGCTTAGATCTGACAGGGGTGGGCACTGAAGCTTTCTTT. As protein: CASSLDLTGVGTEAFF.